This T cell receptor (beta chain) stems from a study of T cell responses to AZD1222 COVID-19 vaccine. Assay used: immunoSEQ multiplex PCR; TCRdb lists only in-frame clones, some missing. The sample has roughly 140,000 clones; around 92% are singletons. About this clone: What it binds is not known.

The germline gives CDR1 MGHRA, CDR2 YSYEKL. CDR3 length equals 17 residues. After removal of 0 bases from V and 2 bases from J, the junction contained 9 bases not matched to a gene. Findings of the study overall: Regions left unmutated in variants are reportedly the target of nearly half of spike-specific TCRs.

This chain joins TRBV4-1 and TRBJ2-7; TRBD2 aligns across 8 bases. The source is an adult who had recovered from COVID-19. The sequencing used peripheral blood, collected after recovery from COVID-19. The DNA of the CDR3 is TGCGCCAGCAGCCAAGATCTACCCGGGAGGGGACCCTACGAGCAGTACTTC. Protein product: CASSQDLPGRGPYEQYF.